This T cell receptor (beta chain) was sequenced in a study of blood T cell repertoires in COVID-19. Study context: COVID-19 samples, acute and convalescent, were from the United States, Italy and Spain. Sample material is recorded as cDNA or gDNA derived from T cells, B-cell-depleted T cells, or PBMCs.

V lost 1 base and J lost 9; bases outside the gene matches: 10. There are 15 residues in the CDR3. Germline V lookup: CDR1 GTSNPN, CDR2 SVGIG (reference sequence). Seattle-derived patients entered the study during active infection and were followed longitudinally. Produced via immunoSEQ multiplex PCR; TCRdb's table is partial and in-frame only. Counted here are 250,000 to 350,000 clones, just under 90% occurring once; the ten biggest clones make up approximately 6%. The source is a woman in her 50s with COVID-19, enrolled during active disease. The specimen sequenced was peripheral blood. V gene TRBV30 combines with J gene TRBJ2-1, with 9 bases fitting TRBD2. The DNA for the CDR3 is TGTGCCTGGAGTGAGTTTGCGGGAGGGCCAGTTGAGCAGTTCTTC. Translation gives CAWSEFAGGPVEQFF.